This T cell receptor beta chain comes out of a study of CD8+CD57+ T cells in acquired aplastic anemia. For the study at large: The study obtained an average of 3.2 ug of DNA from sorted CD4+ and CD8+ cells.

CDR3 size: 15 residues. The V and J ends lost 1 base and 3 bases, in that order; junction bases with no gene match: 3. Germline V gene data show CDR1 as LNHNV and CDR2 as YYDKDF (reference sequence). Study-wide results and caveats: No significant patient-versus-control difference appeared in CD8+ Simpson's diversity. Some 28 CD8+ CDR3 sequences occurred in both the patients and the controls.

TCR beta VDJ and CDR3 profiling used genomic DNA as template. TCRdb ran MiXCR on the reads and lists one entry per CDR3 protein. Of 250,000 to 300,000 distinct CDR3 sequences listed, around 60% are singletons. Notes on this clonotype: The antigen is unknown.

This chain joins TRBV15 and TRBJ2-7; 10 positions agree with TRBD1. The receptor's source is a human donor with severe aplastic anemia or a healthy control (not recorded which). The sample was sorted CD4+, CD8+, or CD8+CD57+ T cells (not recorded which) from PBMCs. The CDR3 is CATSRGRTGGYEQYF. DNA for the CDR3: TGTGCCACCAGCAGAGGCCGGACAGGGGGCTACGAGCAGTACTTC.